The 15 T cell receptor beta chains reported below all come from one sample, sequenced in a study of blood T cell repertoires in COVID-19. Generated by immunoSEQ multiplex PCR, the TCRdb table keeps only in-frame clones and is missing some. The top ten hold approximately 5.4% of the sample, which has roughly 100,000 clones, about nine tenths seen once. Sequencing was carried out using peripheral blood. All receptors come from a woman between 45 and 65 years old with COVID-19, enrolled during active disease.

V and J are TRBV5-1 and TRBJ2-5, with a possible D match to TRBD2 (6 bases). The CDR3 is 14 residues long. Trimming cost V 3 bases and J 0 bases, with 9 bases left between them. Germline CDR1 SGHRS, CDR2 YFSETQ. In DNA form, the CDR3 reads TGCGCCAGCAGCTCCAGCGGGTACCAAGAGACCCAGTACTTC. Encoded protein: CASSSSGYQETQYF.

The chain's CDR3 is CASSFWTQGAQETQYF. CDR3 coding DNA: TGTGCCAGCAGTTTTTGGACGCAGGGCGCCCAAGAGACCCAGTACTTC. The chain employs TRBV27 and TRBJ2-5; D may be TRBD1 (5 bases). Trimming took off 3 bases at V and 1 base at J, with 15 bases between the two ends. The CDR3 has 16 amino acids. Germline V gene lookup returns CDR1 MNHEY and CDR2 SMNVEV (reference sequence).

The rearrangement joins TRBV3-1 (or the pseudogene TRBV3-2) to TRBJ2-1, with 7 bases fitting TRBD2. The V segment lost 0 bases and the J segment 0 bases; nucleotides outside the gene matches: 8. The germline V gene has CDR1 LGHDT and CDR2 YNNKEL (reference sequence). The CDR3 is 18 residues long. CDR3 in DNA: TGTGCCAGCAGCCAAGATGTCCGGCGGGGGAGCTCCTACAATGAGCAGTTCTTC. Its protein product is CASSQDVRRGSSYNEQFF.

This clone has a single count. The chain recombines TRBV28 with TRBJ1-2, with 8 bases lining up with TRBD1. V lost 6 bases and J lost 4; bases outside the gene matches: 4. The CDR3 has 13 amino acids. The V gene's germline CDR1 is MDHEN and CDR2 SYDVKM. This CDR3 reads CASRDRVAYGYTF. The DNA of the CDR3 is TGTGCCAGCAGGGACAGGGTAGCCTATGGCTACACCTTC.

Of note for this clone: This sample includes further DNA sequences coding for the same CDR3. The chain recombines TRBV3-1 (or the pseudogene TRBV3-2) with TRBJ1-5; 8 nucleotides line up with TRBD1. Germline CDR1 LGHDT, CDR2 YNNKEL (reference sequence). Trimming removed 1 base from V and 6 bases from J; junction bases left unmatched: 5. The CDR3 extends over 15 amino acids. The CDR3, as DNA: TGTGCCAGCAGCCAAGGAACAGGGGGAGGTCAGCCCCAGCATTTT. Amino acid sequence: CASSQGTGGGQPQHF.

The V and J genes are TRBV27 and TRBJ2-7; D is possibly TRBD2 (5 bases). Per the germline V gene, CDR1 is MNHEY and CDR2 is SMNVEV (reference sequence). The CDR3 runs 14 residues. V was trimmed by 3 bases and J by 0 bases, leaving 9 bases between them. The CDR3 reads CASSFEGPSYEQYF. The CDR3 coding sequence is TGTGCCAGCAGTTTTGAGGGTCCCTCCTACGAGCAGTACTTC.

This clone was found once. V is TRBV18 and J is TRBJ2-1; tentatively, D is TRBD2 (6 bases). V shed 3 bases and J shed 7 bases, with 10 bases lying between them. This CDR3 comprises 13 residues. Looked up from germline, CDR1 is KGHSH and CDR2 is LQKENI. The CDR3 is CASSPGGVNEQFF. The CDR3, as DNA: TGTGCCAGCTCACCCGGGGGAGTTAATGAGCAGTTCTTC.

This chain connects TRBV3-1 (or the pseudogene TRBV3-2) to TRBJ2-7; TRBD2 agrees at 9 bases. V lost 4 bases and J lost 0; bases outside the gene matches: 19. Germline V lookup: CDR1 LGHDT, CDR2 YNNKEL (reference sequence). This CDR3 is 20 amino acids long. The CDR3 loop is CASSLRTWLAGRWSSYEQYF. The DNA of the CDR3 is TGTGCCAGCAGCCTCAGAACGTGGCTAGCGGGACGTTGGAGCTCCTACGAGCAGTACTTC.

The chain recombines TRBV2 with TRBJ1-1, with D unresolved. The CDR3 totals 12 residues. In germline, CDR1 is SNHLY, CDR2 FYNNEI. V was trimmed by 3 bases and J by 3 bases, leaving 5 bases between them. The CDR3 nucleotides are TGTGCCAGCAGTGACCCGGACACTGAAGCTTTCTTT. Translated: CASSDPDTEAFF.

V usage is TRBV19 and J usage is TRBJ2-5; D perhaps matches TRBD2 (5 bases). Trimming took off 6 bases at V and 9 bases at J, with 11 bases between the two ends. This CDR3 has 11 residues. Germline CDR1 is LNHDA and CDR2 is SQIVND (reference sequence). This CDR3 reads CASSPGVAQYF. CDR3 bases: TGTGCCAGTAGCCCCGGGGTGGCCCAGTACTTC.

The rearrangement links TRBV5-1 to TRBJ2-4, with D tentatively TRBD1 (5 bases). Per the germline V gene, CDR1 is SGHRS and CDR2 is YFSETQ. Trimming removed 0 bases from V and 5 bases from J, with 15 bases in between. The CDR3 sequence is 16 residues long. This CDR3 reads CASSLEGRGKENIQYF. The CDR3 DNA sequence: TGCGCCAGCAGCTTGGAGGGTAGGGGAAAGGAAAACATTCAGTACTTC.

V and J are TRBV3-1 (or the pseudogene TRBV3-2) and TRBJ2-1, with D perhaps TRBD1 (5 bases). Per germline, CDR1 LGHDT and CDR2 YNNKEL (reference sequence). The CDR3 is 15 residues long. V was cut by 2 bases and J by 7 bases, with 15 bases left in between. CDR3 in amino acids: CASSQTSRVGNEQFF. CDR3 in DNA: TGTGCCAGCAGCCAAACTTCCAGGGTGGGGAATGAGCAGTTCTTC.

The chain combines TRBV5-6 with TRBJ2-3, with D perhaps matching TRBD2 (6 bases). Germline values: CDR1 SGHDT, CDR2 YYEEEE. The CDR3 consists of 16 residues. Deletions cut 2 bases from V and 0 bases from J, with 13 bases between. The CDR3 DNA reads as TGTGCCAGCAGCTTCTCGCCTAGCGCTAGCACAGATACGCAGTATTTT. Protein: CASSFSPSASTDTQYF.

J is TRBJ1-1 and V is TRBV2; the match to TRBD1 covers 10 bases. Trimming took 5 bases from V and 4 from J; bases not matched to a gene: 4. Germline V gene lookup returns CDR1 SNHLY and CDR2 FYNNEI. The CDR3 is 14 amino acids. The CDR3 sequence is CASSFDRGLTEAFF. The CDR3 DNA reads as TGTGCCAGCAGTTTCGACAGGGGGCTCACTGAAGCTTTCTTT.

CDR3 in amino acids: CASSLSIANTGELFF. CDR3 coding DNA: TGTGCCAGCAGCTTGTCTATCGCGAACACCGGGGAGCTGTTTTTT. The V call is TRBV5-5, the J call TRBJ2-2; D gene unclear. Germline CDR1 is SGHKS and CDR2 is YYEKEE (reference sequence). The CDR3 loop spans 15 amino acids. V lost 1 base to trimming and J lost 0 bases, with 7 bases between them.